This T cell receptor (beta chain) stems from a study of PD-L1 blockade in urothelial cancer. The CDR3 is made up of 13 amino acids. Germline CDR1 is SNHLY and CDR2 is FYNNEI. The J segment lost 14 bases and the V segment lost 0 bases, leaving 7 bases of the junction unmatched. The method was immunoSEQ multiplex PCR; TCRdb's version includes in-frame clones alone and lacks a portion of them. This sample has tens of thousands of clones, with roughly 90% found just once. The source is a man aged 60 to 75 with urothelial cancer. The chain combines TRBV2 with TRBJ2-3; 8 bases line up with TRBD2. The input for sequencing was PBMCs, taken around atezolizumab (anti-PD-L1) treatment. This chain's CDR3 is CASSEASGGATYF. CDR3 nucleotides: TGTGCCAGCAGTGAAGCTTCGGGGGGGGCAACGTATTTT.